These 5 T cell receptor beta chains originate from one sample sequenced in a study of T cell clonality in common variable immunodeficiency. This table comes from immunoSEQ multiplex PCR, and its TCRdb copy is limited to in-frame clones, with some not included. This repertoire lists roughly 50,000 clones without singletons; 3% to 4% sits in the top ten. The sequencing sample was made of peripheral blood mononuclear cells. These receptors were collected from a person aged 18 to 75 in good health.

This clone has a count of ten or more. Read data end 3 residues before the CDR3 end; the end is taken from the germline J gene. The chain links TRBV5-1 to TRBJ2-7; no firm D call. The CDR3 is made up of 14 amino acids. Trimming shortened V by 0 bases and J by 2 bases, and 9 bases separated the two germline ends. Germline CDR1 SGHRS, CDR2 YFSETQ. Partial CDR3 DNA: TGCGCCAGCAGCTTGGTTTCCTACCCCTACGAG. Translated, it gives CASSLVSYPYE. The full CDR3 protein reads CASSLVSYPYEQYF.

In this sample, this clone turned up many times. The CDR3 extends 3 residues past the end of the read, so its final part is completed from the germline J gene. This chain links TRBV18 with TRBJ2-7, with a weak D call TRBD1 (5 bases). CDR3 length: 15 residues. Germline CDR1 reads KGHSH; CDR2 reads LQKENI. Between the trimmed V and J ends, which lost 1 base and 2 bases, there was a span of 12 bases. The DNA read from the CDR3 is TGTGCCAGCTCACCACTCCAGGGCTCCACCTACGAG. This gives the protein CASSPLQGSTYE. The whole CDR3 region reads CASSPLQGSTYEQYF.

The table lists this clone with many counts. The CDR3 extends 3 residues past the end of the read, so its final part is completed from the germline J gene. The chain joins TRBV5-1 to TRBJ2-7; 8 nucleotides line up with TRBD1. Per germline, CDR1 SGHRS and CDR2 YFSETQ. The trim removed 3 bases at V and 5 bases at J, leaving 7 bases unmatched. CDR3 size: 14 residues. The CDR3 bases that were read are TGCGCCAGCAGCTGGCAGGGGGCTAACGACGAG. This gives the protein CASSWQGANDE. The CDR3 in its entirety is CASSWQGANDEQYF.

This clone has ten or more counts. The covered CDR3 bases are TGCGCCAGCAGCGCCGGGACTAGGGGGTTCAATGAG. This gives the protein CASSAGTRGFNE. In full, the CDR3 reads CASSAGTRGFNEQFF. The V gene is TRBV10-1, the J gene TRBJ2-1, with 8 positions matching TRBD2. The read stops 3 residues short of the end of the CDR3; the missing end is completed from the germline J gene. J lost 6 bases, V lost 6 bases, and 10 bases had no gene match. The CDR3 is made up of 15 amino acids. Germline values: CDR1 WNHNN, CDR2 SYGVQD (reference sequence).

This clone was picked up many times. Other nucleotide sequences in the sample specify the same CDR3. The sequenced part of the CDR3 DNA is TGCGCCAGCAGCCCGGACAGGGGCGACTATGGC. This gives the protein CASSPDRGDYG. The whole CDR3 is CASSPDRGDYGYTF. J is TRBJ1-2 and V is TRBV5-1, with 9 bases aligning to TRBD1. Read data end 3 residues before the CDR3 end; the end is taken from the germline J gene. The V and J ends lost 4 bases and 3 bases, in that order; junction bases with no gene match: 4. The CDR3 covers 14 residues. Germline CDR1 reads SGHRS; CDR2 reads YFSETQ.